This TCR beta chain was sequenced for a study of beta chain features in type 1 diabetes (dated by TCRdb to the late 2010s). Describing the broader study: Mean age, gender distribution, total cell number and subset yield were not different between patients and healthy donors. Across all samples, around 99 million sorted cells were examined, and cell number per subset correlated strongly with RNA yield. In the study, recently diagnosed type 1 diabetes patients and matched healthy donors were compared on the TCRB repertoires of their sorted circulating CD4+ T cell subsets. Regulatory and stem cell-like memory subsets were isolated from only 8 patients and roughly 8 healthy donors, whereas naive and central memory subsets came from all 28 donors. The paper as a whole reports these results and caveats: Naive, central memory and regulatory TCRB repertoires appeared more similar among patients than among healthy donors. Because cDNA was sequenced instead of genomic DNA, highly expressing activated cells could be over-represented, though the groups showed no difference in activation or CD3 levels. In all four CD4+ subsets, TCRB CDR3 length was moderately but significantly shorter in type 1 diabetes patients. PCR may preferentially amplify shorter templates, but because patient and control samples were amplified and corrected together, any resulting skew would affect both groups equally. At VDJ recombination sites, type 1 diabetes patients had fewer insertions and more deleted nucleotides, which implies abnormalities in thymic rearrangement. Only small numbers of individuals were included in the HLA sub-analyses, which left unresolved whether HLA type had any influence on TCRB rearrangement.

Each donor gave one peripheral blood draw, averaging approximately 110 mL, which was collected into heparinised tubes. Using a panel that included CD45RO, CCR7, CD25, CD127, CD95 and CD27, naive, central memory, regulatory and stem cell-like memory CD4+ T cells were sorted on a BD FACSAria II. Every sorted population had a purity above 95%. PBMCs were isolated right away by Lymphoprep density gradient centrifugation and were stained directly, without culture. To minimize batch effects, samples were stained and sorted in pairs, one healthy donor with one patient per experiment. The entire isolated RNA was reverse transcribed using the High Capacity cDNA Reverse Transcription Kit, and thus expressed TCRB transcripts were sequenced. Deep immunoSEQ sequencing was performed on naive, central memory and regulatory T cell samples, with an average of around 3.4 million total reads per sample. Sorted cells were lysed in RLT buffer, and RNA was extracted using DNase-treated RNeasy Micro or Mini kits according to cell number. Each cell subset was processed separately to prevent cross-contamination, with patient and healthy donor samples processed together. Using the immunoSEQ multiplex PCR, TCRB sequences were amplified from cDNA into 87-bp fragments spanning the CDR3 region. Sequencing of the amplicons was done on the Illumina HiSeq platform. As for the authors' bioinformatics: Synthetic template baselines were used to correct PCR bias computationally, reads within Hamming distance 2 were collapsed together, and singletons that could not be merged were discarded. By aligning reads against IMGT, V, D and J genes, CDR3 length, and insertions or deletions at six rearrangement sites were assigned. Within each subset, clonotype counts were normalized to the number of sorted cells before true diversity and Gini coefficients were calculated with the tcR R package. The overlap coefficient, calculated on TCRB nucleotide sequences, was used to quantify repertoire sharing. As a proxy for the pre-selection repertoire, out-of-frame TCRB sequences from naive cells were analyzed. The clones in this table, taken by TCRdb from immuneACCESS, are in-frame only. Not every clone is retained; where verified, under half of the shortfall comes from an unresolved V gene, and the cause of the rest is unknown. V and J calls and clone size are those listed in that table; D and trimming were worked out from the DNA. The sample includes 900,000 or so clones, with 17% observed a single time. Around 0.02% of the sample belongs to the ten largest clones.

CDR3 length: 14 amino acids, cysteine to phenylalanine. This entry keeps only the CDR3 DNA: 42 bases, framed from base 1. Trimming takes 3 bases off V and 4 bases off J; junction bases not matched to a gene: 3. As encoded in the germline V gene, CDR1 is SGHAT while CDR2 is FQNNGV. Comment on this clone: Its specific antigen is unknown. The input lacks base qualities; no much larger clone sits a single base away.

Sequenced input: naive CD4+ T cells from blood. The sample's cell subset or site label, in plain terms: true naive CD4+ T cells. Rearrangement joined TRBV11-2 to TRBJ2-1, with 7 bases in between that match TRBD1. The source is a woman under 30 in good health. The CDR3 protein is CASSFQGEYNEQFF. The sequenced DNA is TGTGCCAGCAGCTTCCAGGGGGAATACAATGAGCAGTTCTTC. The CDR3 plus the reference TRBV11-2 and TRBJ2-1 genes for the other parts give the full variable domain: EAGVAQSPRYKIIEKRQSVAFWCNPISGHATLYWYQQILGQGPKLLIQFQNNGVVDDSQLPKDRFSAERLKGVDSTLKIQPAKLEDSAVYLCASSFQGEYNEQFFGPGTRLTVL.